This is a list of T cell receptor beta chains from one sample in a study of shared clonotypes between healthy human individuals. Sequencing was performed with immunoSEQ multiplex PCR; in TCRdb, only in-frame clones are kept and a portion is missing. The sample has around 500,000 clones, around 79% seen once. Sample: PBMCs. The origin of the receptors is a woman between 40 and 50 years old in good health. Some clones in this sample may be carry-over from other donors' samples. Each CDR3 is given with its conserved first and last residue. Each record gives: V gene, clone size, D gene, J gene, CDR3 DNA, CDR3 protein. D genes are given only for firm matches. Clone size, where shown, is once, few, many, or a class for clones that have expanded.

TRBV6-5	-	-	TRBJ2-7	TGTGCCAGCAGCGAACTAGGAAACGAGCAGTACTTC	CASSELGNEQYF
TRBV5-1	-	TRBD1	TRBJ1-3	TGCGCCAGCAGCGTAGGGACAGATGGTGGAAACACCATATATTTT	CASSVGTDGGNTIYF
TRBV5-4	-	TRBD2	TRBJ2-7	TGTGCCAGCAGCCTGGAACCGGGACTACACGAGCAGTACTTC	CASSLEPGLHEQYF
TRBV25-1	few	TRBD1	TRBJ1-1	TGTGCCAGCAGTGCCATGGACAGGGATGACGCTGAAGCTTTCTTT	CASSAMDRDDAEAFF
TRBV7-2	-	TRBD1	TRBJ1-5	TGTGCCAGCAGCCTAGACAGGGGGCCGAATCAGCCCCAGCATTTT	CASSLDRGPNQPQHF
TRBV18	-	TRBD1	TRBJ2-6	TGTGCCAGCTCACCGGGACAGCTGGGAGCCAACGTCCTGACTTTC	CASSPGQLGANVLTF
TRBV30	-	-	TRBJ2-7	TGTGCCTGGAGTAGCCCGGGCAAGCAGTACTTC	CAWSSPGKQYF
TRBV10-1	-	-	TRBJ2-7	TGCGCCAGCTCTTATTCCCCAACCTACGAGCAGTACTTC	CASSYSPTYEQYF
TRBV6-1	-	-	TRBJ1-1	TGTGCCAGCAGTTCCCATGACACTGAAGCTTTCTTT	CASSSHDTEAFF
TRBV19	many	TRBD2	TRBJ2-5	TGTGCCAGTAGTCTCCGTGGGACTAGCGGGAGAGGAGAGACCCAGTACTTC	CASSLRGTSGRGETQYF
TRBV7-8	-	-	TRBJ2-5	TGTGCCAGCAGCCTAAGGGCAGCAGAGACCCAGTACTTC	CASSLRAAETQYF
TRBV4-2	-	TRBD1	TRBJ2-2	TGTGCCAGCAGCCGGGTCCACGGGACAGAATACACCGGGGAGCTGTTTTTT	CASSRVHGTEYTGELFF
TRBV5-1	-	TRBD2	TRBJ2-3	TGCGCCAGCGATGCCGGGACTAGCGGAACAGATACGCAGTATTTT	CASDAGTSGTDTQYF
TRBV30	-	-	TRBJ2-5	TGTGCCTGGAGTCTAACAAGGTACCAAGAGACCCAGTACTTC	CAWSLTRYQETQYF
TRBV6-1	-	-	TRBJ2-5	TGTGCCAGCAGTCGCGGGGTACGGGAGACCCAGTACTTC	CASSRGVRETQYF
TRBV19	-	TRBD1	TRBJ1-5	TGTGCCAGTAGTACCGAGGGACAGTACAGGTTGGGTAATCAGCCCCAGCATTTT	CASSTEGQYRLGNQPQHF
TRBV9	-	-	TRBJ2-1	TGTGCCAGCAGCGTAAGGTTGCTAGCAGGTGAGCAGTTCTTC	CASSVRLLAGEQFF
TRBV7-2	-	-	TRBJ1-2	TGTGCCAGCAGCTATTCCGGGACACCTGGAGGTGGCTACACCTTC	CASSYSGTPGGGYTF
TRBV6-7	-	-	TRBJ2-1	TGTGCAGCCTGGCGGGCCAGTCTAGGTTACAATGAGCAGTTCTTC	CAAWRASLGYNEQFF
TRBV10-1	-	-	TRBJ2-2	TGCGCCAGCAGGGATGACAACTCGAACACCGGGGAGCTGTTTTTT	CASRDDNSNTGELFF
TRBV30	few	-	TRBJ2-3	TGTGCCTGGAGTCAGGGAGATACGCAGTATTTT	CAWSQGDTQYF
TRBV7-3	once	-	TRBJ1-1	TGTGCCAGCGCCGTAGGGGATAACACTGAAGCTTTCTTT	CASAVGDNTEAFF
TRBV7-8	-	-	TRBJ2-7	TGTGCCAGCAGCTCGGACCCAACGGGGTATTGGGATTTC	CASSSDPTGYWDF
TRBV30	-	TRBD1	TRBJ2-3	TGTGCCTGGAGCATCCGGACAGGGGGAGGAGATACGCAGTATTTT	CAWSIRTGGGDTQYF
TRBV4-1	-	-	TRBJ2-7	TGCGCCAGCAGCCCCCGATGGGGGCGAGAAGAGCAGTACTTC	CASSPRWGREEQYF
TRBV19	-	-	TRBJ2-6	TGTGCCAGTAAAGTAGGGACTGGGGCCAACGTCCTGACTTTC	CASKVGTGANVLTF
TRBV11-3	-	-	TRBJ2-3	TGTGCCAGCAGTGAGGGGTCCTCTTACACAGATACGCAGTATTTT	CASSEGSSYTDTQYF
TRBV7-3	few	TRBD2	TRBJ2-1	TGTGCCAGCAGCTCCTCTAGCGGGAGCTCCTACAATGAGCAGTTCTTC	CASSSSSGSSYNEQFF
TRBV27	-	TRBD1	TRBJ2-7	TGTGCCAGCAGCCCCGGACAGGGGGTGGGCGAGCAGTACTTC	CASSPGQGVGEQYF
TRBV19	-	TRBD2	TRBJ2-1	TGTGCCAGTAGTACTAGGGCGGGAGGGCCCTACAATGAGCAGTTCTTC	CASSTRAGGPYNEQFF
TRBV28	-	-	TRBJ2-7	TGTGCCAGCAGTTTAGGGGTTGAGGGATACGAGCAGTACTTC	CASSLGVEGYEQYF
TRBV28	few	-	TRBJ2-7	TGTGCCAGCAGTTTTCCCGGGAGAGGCAACGAGCAGTACTTC	CASSFPGRGNEQYF
TRBV6-1	-	-	TRBJ2-7	TGTGCCAGCAGTCTCCTCCGGGACACTATATACGAGCAGTACTTC	CASSLLRDTIYEQYF
TRBV7-9	-	-	TRBJ1-1	TGTGCCAGCAGCTTGACCTTGAACACTGAAGCTTTCTTT	CASSLTLNTEAFF
TRBV11-2	-	-	TRBJ2-5	TGTGCCAGCAGCTTCGGACCCCCGGAGACCCAGTACTTC	CASSFGPPETQYF
TRBV19	-	TRBD2	TRBJ2-1	TGTGCCAGTAGTCCGGGACTAGCGGGAACCCCCTACAATGAGCAGTTCTTC	CASSPGLAGTPYNEQFF
TRBV29-1	-	TRBD1	TRBJ2-6	TGCAGCGTTGGCCGGGACAGGGGGGACGCTGGGGCCAACGTCCTGACTTTC	CSVGRDRGDAGANVLTF
TRBV19	-	TRBD2	TRBJ2-7	TGTGCCAGTAGTCCGGGACTAGCTCGCTACGAGCAGTACTTC	CASSPGLARYEQYF
TRBV10-3	-	-	TRBJ1-4	TGTGCCATCAGTCCCACGGGGCTTTCTAATGAAAAACTGTTTTTT	CAISPTGLSNEKLFF
TRBV5-1	-	TRBD1	TRBJ2-7	TGCGCCAGCAGCGCGGACAGGGCTTACGAGCAGTACTTC	CASSADRAYEQYF
TRBV7-2	few	-	TRBJ1-3	TGTGCCAGCGGAGGTTTCTCTGGAAACACCATATATTTT	CASGGFSGNTIYF
TRBV6-1	-	-	TRBJ2-7	TGTGCCAGCAGGGGGCAGACCTACGAGCAGTACTTC	CASRGQTYEQYF
TRBV6-5	-	-	TRBJ1-3	TGTGCCAGCAGTTACAGGGCCACGGGGCTTGGAAACACCATATATTTT	CASSYRATGLGNTIYF
TRBV9	many	-	TRBJ2-7	TGTGCCAGCAGCGTCCGGTACGAGCAGTACTTC	CASSVRYEQYF
TRBV9	-	-	TRBJ2-7	TGTGCCAGCAGCGTAGGGGTCTCCCACGAGCAGTACTTC	CASSVGVSHEQYF
TRBV20-1	-	-	TRBJ2-3	TGCAGTGCTAGCCCAGAAGATACGCAGTATTTT	CSASPEDTQYF
TRBV19	-	-	TRBJ2-7	TGTGCCAGTTCGGGTGGCAACCTGGCATACGAGCAGTACTTC	CASSGGNLAYEQYF
TRBV4-1	once	-	TRBJ1-1	TGCGCCAGCAGCCAGTACAGGGTTAAAAACACTGAAGCTTTCTTT	CASSQYRVKNTEAFF
TRBV2	-	TRBD1	TRBJ2-7	TGTGCCAGCAGTGAAGGAGGTGTCAGGGGGTCCTACGAGCAGTACTTC	CASSEGGVRGSYEQYF
TRBV2	-	-	TRBJ2-2	TGTGCCAGCAGTGATAACAGGGCGAGGACCGGGGAGCTGTTTTTT	CASSDNRARTGELFF
TRBV5-8	-	TRBD1	TRBJ2-7	TGTGCCAGCAGCACCCCAGGGGGACAGCCCTACGAGCAGTACTTC	CASSTPGGQPYEQYF
TRBV5-6	-	TRBD2	TRBJ2-3	TGTGCCAGCAGCTTGCCAGGCGGGAGTTCAGATACGCAGTATTTT	CASSLPGGSSDTQYF
TRBV5-1	-	TRBD2	TRBJ2-1	TGCGCCAGCAGCTGGACTAGCCATGAGCAGTTCTTC	CASSWTSHEQFF